This T cell receptor (beta chain) appears in the sequencing data of a study of T cells after yellow fever vaccination. In the study overall: Low-cell-number fractions underwent preparation using SMART-Seq v4 Ultra Low Input. Notes on the study in general: Post-booster repertoires contained most primary-vaccination clones again (about 95% CD4, less than 90% CD8). Compared with primary, the secondary response was weaker and peaked at day 5, not 15.

Regarding this clonotype: Its antigen is not known.

Production of TCR cDNA was by 5'RACE template switching, which also added a universal primer site and UMIs. TCRdb processed the 5' RACE reads anew with MiXCR; each CDR3 protein has one entry. The sample records around 550,000 distinct CDR3 sequences, about 19% being singletons. The receptor comes from a man in his thirties or forties who received the YFV17D yellow fever vaccine. Sample: PBMCs, taken 15 days after the yellow fever booster vaccination.

CDR3 loop: CASSEKDRAKNIQYF. The CDR3 DNA follows: TGCGCCAGCAGTGAGAAGGACAGGGCCAAAAACATTCAGTACTTC. This chain links TRBV10-2 with TRBJ2-4, with 7 nucleotides matching TRBD1. Trimming cost V 2 bases and J 1 base; bases outside gene matches: 2. The germline V gene encodes CDR1 WSHSY and CDR2 SAAADI. The CDR3 is made up of 15 amino acids.